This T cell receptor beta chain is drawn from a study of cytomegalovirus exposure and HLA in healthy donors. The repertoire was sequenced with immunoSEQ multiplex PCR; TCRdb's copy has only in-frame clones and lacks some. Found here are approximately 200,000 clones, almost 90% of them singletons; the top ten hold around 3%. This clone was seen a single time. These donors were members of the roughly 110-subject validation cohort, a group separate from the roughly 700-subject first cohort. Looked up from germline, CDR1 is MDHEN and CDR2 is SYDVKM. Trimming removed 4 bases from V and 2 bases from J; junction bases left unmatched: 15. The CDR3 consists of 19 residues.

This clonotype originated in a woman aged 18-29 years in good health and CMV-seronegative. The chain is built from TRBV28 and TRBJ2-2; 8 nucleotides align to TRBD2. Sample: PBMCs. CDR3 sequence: CASSSPVTTVAGNTGELFF. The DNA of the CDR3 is TGTGCCAGCAGTTCCCCGGTAACAACCGTAGCGGGAAACACCGGGGAGCTGTTTTTT.